The clone carrying this T cell receptor beta chain occurred many times. Its specificity is not known. This specimen comes from a study of CD8 T cells in ankylosing spondylitis. Broader study findings: Matched ankylosing spondylitis synovial fluid reportedly showed significant enrichment of disease-linked clones. As for the disease-linked clones, they showed a CD8+ phenotype and occurred at relatively low frequencies in peripheral blood. For ankylosing spondylitis blood, a TCR beta motif of roughly 8 highly homologous variants appeared characteristic.

MiXCR, applied by TCRdb to the 5' RACE reads, yields one record per CDR3 protein. The table shows fewer than 250,000 distinct CDR3 sequences, with 10% to 13% occurring only once. Trimming left V 4 bases short and J 2 bases short, with 3 bases between. Germline V lookup: CDR1 MNHNS, CDR2 SASEGT. This CDR3 comprises 11 residues. The rearrangement uses TRBV6-1 and TRBJ2-7; D unclear. The TCR comes from a male donor with ankylosing spondylitis or in good health (not recorded which). The sample taken for sequencing was blood, either unsorted or a sorted T cell fraction (not recorded which). The CDR3, as DNA: TGTGCCAGCAGTGCGCCCTACGAGCAGTACTTC. It is translated as CASSAPYEQYF.